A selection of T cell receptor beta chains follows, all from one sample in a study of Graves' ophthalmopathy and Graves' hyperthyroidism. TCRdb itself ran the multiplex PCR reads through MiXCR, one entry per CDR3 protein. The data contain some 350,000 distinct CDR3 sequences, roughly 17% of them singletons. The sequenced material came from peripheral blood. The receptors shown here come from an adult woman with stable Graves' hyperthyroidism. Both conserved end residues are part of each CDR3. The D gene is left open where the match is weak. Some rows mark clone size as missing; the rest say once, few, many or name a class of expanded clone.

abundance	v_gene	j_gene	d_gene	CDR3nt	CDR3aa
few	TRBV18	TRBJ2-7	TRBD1	TGTGCCAGCTCACCACCTAACAGGGGGTACGAGCAGTACTTC	CASSPPNRGYEQYF
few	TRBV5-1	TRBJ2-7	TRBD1	TGCGCCAGCAGCTTGGGAGGGCAGGGGGCAGGCTTCTACGAGCAGTACTTC	CASSLGGQGAGFYEQYF
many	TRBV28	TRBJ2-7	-	TGTGCCAGCAGTACTTTACGGCGAGAGCAGTACTTC	CASSTLRREQYF
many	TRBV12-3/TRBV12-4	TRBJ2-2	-	TGTGCCAGCAGTCCGACCCTGGACAGGAACACCGGGGAGCTGTTTTTT	CASSPTLDRNTGELFF
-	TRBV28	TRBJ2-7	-	TGTGCCAGCAGTACGGGACTTGGGGGGATCGGGCAGTACTTC	CASSTGLGGIGQYF
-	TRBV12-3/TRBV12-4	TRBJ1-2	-	TGTGCCAGCAGTATCGGACTTTACTATGGCTACACCTTC	CASSIGLYYGYTF
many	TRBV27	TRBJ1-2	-	TGTGCCAGCAGCACCCTGGGCCCAGGGAGAAATGGCTACACCTTC	CASSTLGPGRNGYTF
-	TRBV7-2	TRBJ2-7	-	TGTGCCAGCAGCTTAAGCGTTTACTCCTACGAGCAGTACTTC	CASSLSVYSYEQYF
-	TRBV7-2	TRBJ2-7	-	TGTGCCAGCAGCTTAGTTTCGGGCGGCTCCGAGCAGTACTTC	CASSLVSGGSEQYF
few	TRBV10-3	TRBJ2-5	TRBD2	TGTGCCATCAGTGGACTAGCGGGTGATTCTGAAAAGACCCAGTACTTC	CAISGLAGDSEKTQYF
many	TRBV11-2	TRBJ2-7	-	TGTGCCAGCAGCTCCCGGGACACCAGCTACGAGCAGTACTTC	CASSSRDTSYEQYF
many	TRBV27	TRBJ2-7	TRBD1	TGTGCCAGTTCTCCCGGCTCGGACAGGGCCTACGAGCAGTACTTC	CASSPGSDRAYEQYF
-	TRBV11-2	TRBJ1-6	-	TGTGCCAGCAGCTTAGAACCTGGGGTTGGGTCACCCCTCCACTTT	CASSLEPGVGSPLHF
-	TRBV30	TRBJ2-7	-	TGTGCCTGGAGCCCCTTCTCCTACGAGCAGTACTTC	CAWSPFSYEQYF
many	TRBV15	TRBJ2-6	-	TGTGCCACCAGCAGAGATCGGCAGGCATCCAGCTCTGGGGCCAACGTCCTGACTTTC	CATSRDRQASSSGANVLTF
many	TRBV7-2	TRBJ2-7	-	TGTGCCAGCAGCTTACGGGTTACGGAGGGGTACGAGCAGTACTTC	CASSLRVTEGYEQYF
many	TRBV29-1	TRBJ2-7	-	TGCAGCGCGTTGTTTGAGCACTCTCCCGAGAACGAGCAGTACTTC	CSALFEHSPENEQYF
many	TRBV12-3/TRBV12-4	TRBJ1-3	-	TGTGCCAGCAGTTTATTTGGAAACACCATATATTTT	CASSLFGNTIYF
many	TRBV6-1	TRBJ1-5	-	TGTGCCAGCAGGGGGATTCGCAATCAGCCCCAGCATTTT	CASRGIRNQPQHF
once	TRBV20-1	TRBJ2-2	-	TGCAGTGCCCGAAGGGGGATAATCCCCGGGGAGCTGCTTTTT	CSARRGIIPGELLF
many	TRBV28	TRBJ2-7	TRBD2	TGTGCCAGCAGTGTGTCTAGCGGGAGGGCCGGGTATTTCGAGCAGTACTTC	CASSVSSGRAGYFEQYF
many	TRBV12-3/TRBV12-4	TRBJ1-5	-	TGTGCCAGCAGTTTTGGCAAAAATCAGCCCCAGCATTTT	CASSFGKNQPQHF
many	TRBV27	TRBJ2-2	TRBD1	TGTGCCAGCAGCCCTAGGGACAGTCACACCGGGGAGCTGTTTTTT	CASSPRDSHTGELFF
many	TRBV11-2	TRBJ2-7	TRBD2	TGTGCCAGCAGCTTAGACGTTATGGGGGGGTCCTACGAGCAGTACTTC	CASSLDVMGGSYEQYF
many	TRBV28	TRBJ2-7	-	TGTGCCAGCAGTCCCTCTAGGCTACCGCACGAGCAGTACTTC	CASSPSRLPHEQYF
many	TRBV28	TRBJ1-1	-	TGTGCCAGCAGGGTTGCATTTTTAACCGACGAGGCTTTCTTT	CASRVAFLTDEAFF
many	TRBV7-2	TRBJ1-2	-	TGTGCCAGCAGAAAACCAGGGGTTGCTGGCTACACCTTC	CASRKPGVAGYTF
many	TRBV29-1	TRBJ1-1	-	TGCAGCGAGCGAGAGGGGACTGAAGCTTTCTTT	CSEREGTEAFF
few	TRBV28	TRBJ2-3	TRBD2	TGTGCCAGCAGGGAACTAGCGGGAGGGTGGTTAGATACGCAGTATTTT	CASRELAGGWLDTQYF
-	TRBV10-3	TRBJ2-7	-	TGTGCCATCAGTCGGGACGGGACCTACGAGCAGTACTTC	CAISRDGTYEQYF